These 15 T cell receptor beta chains came from one sample sequenced in a study of human T cells and chemical hapten exposure. The sample's time point: pre-sensitization, week 0. Treatment denoted: therapeutic diphenylcyclopropenone sensitization with weekly scalp DPC. TCRdb itself ran the RACE reads through MiXCR, one entry per CDR3 protein. The table has about 250,000 distinct CDR3 sequences, 7.5% to 8% seen once. The material sequenced was whole blood, taken in connection with sensitization to the hapten diphenylcyclopropenone (DPC). The source is a young man with alopecia areata. Some clones in this sample may be carry-over from other donors' samples.

In its sample, this clonotype was seen many times. The chain is built from TRBV20-1 and TRBJ2-1; 11 nucleotides align to TRBD2. CDR1 is DFQATT, CDR2 SNEGSKA, per germline (reference sequence). The CDR3 is 14 amino acids. V was clipped by 5 bases and J by 4 bases; unmatched bases: 4. The CDR3 reads CSASGTSGYNEQFF. The CDR3 bases are TGCAGTGCTTCCGGGACTAGCGGATACAATGAGCAGTTCTTC.

This clonotype was found a few times. The V gene is TRBV18, the J gene TRBJ2-1; TRBD2 matches at 7 bases. The CDR3 runs to 16 residues. V trimming: 1 base; J trimming: 4 bases; junction bases outside the gene matches: 7. The V gene's germline CDR1 is KGHSH and CDR2 LQKENI. The CDR3 DNA follows: TGTGCCAGCTCACCACTAACGGGGGGACCTTACAATGAGCAGTTCTTC. Translated, it gives CASSPLTGGPYNEQFF. Looking up the rest from reference TRBV18 and TRBJ2-1 gives the full variable domain: NAGVMQNPRHLVRRRGQEARLRCSPMKGHSHVYWYRQLPEEGLKFMVYLQKENIIDESGMPKERFSAEFPKEGPSILRIQQVVRGDSAAYFCASSPLTGGPYNEQFFGPGTRLTVL.

The chain recombines TRBV4-1 with TRBJ1-2, with TRBD1 as a possible D gene (5 bases). Trimming removed 0 bases from V and 0 bases from J, with 11 bases in between. CDR1 and CDR2 (germline): MGHRA, YSYEKL. The CDR3 runs 16 residues. The DNA of the CDR3 is TGCGCCAGCAGCCAAGATGTCGCCAGGGCTAACTATGGCTACACCTTC. This translates into CASSQDVARANYGYTF.

This clonotype has only a few counts. This chain connects TRBV5-1 to TRBJ1-1; D is ambiguous. Germline CDR1 and CDR2: SGHRS and YFSETQ. Trimming removed 8 bases at V and 3 bases at J, with 14 bases between. The CDR3 is 13 amino acids. The DNA of the CDR3 is TGCGCCAGTCAAAGGGCTCTGGACACTGAAGCTTTCTTT. Translation: CASQRALDTEAFF. Full variable domain (outside the CDR3, taken from reference TRBV5-1 and TRBJ1-1): KAGVTQTPRYLIKTRGQQVTLSCSPISGHRSVSWYQQTPGQGLQFLFEYFSETQRNKGNFPGRFSGRQFSNSRSEMNVSTLELGDSALYLCASQRALDTEAFFGQGTRLTVV.

This clonotype was seen many times. J is TRBJ1-6 and V is TRBV28; D gene uncertain. Trimming cost V 6 bases and J 7 bases, with 10 bases left between them. The CDR3 contains 13 residues. Germline CDR1 reads MDHEN; CDR2 reads SYDVKM. This CDR3 is CASSPSVNSPLHF. The CDR3 DNA follows: TGTGCCAGCAGCCCCTCAGTGAATTCACCCCTCCACTTT.

The chain links TRBV28 to TRBJ1-1; D remains ambiguous. CDR1 is MDHEN, CDR2 SYDVKM, per germline. V lost 6 bases to trimming and J lost 4 bases, with 18 bases between them. This CDR3 has 15 residues. For the CDR3, the DNA is TGTGCCAGCAGGGATCAGCGTGGGTTAAGCACTGAAGCTTTCTTT. Encoded protein: CASRDQRGLSTEAFF.

This clonotype was observed a few times. The chain combines TRBV20-1 with TRBJ2-1; 9 bases are a match to TRBD1. CDR3 length equals 14 residues. With 4 bases clipped from V and 4 bases from J, the junction kept 5 bases outside the gene matches. The germline CDR1 and CDR2 sequences are DFQATT and SNEGSKA (reference sequence). CDR3 region: CSATQGAGYNEQFF. The CDR3 DNA is TGCAGTGCTACACAGGGGGCGGGTTACAATGAGCAGTTCTTC.

The rearrangement uses TRBV7-6 and TRBJ2-5; no clear D gene. Trimming took off 5 bases at V and 4 bases at J, with 14 bases between the two ends. Per the germline V gene, CDR1 is SGHVS and CDR2 is FNYEAQ. The CDR3 is 14 residues long. The CDR3 is CASSPPAIGETQYF. The CDR3 DNA reads TGTGCCAGCAGCCCCCCGGCGATCGGAGAGACCCAGTACTTC.

This clonotype was counted many times. The rearrangement uses TRBV10-2 and TRBJ1-4, with D perhaps matching TRBD1 (5 bases). CDR1 is WSHSY and CDR2 is SAAADI in the germline V gene. V shed 4 bases and J shed 2 bases, with 11 bases lying between them. The CDR3 is made up of 15 amino acids. This chain's CDR3 is CASSGGGTTNEKLFF. As DNA, the CDR3 is TGCGCCAGCAGTGGGGGAGGGACGACTAATGAAAAACTGTTTTTT.

This clonotype was observed at least ten times. The chain employs TRBV18 and TRBJ1-3; D may be TRBD1 (5 bases). This CDR3 is 15 amino acids long. Germline CDR1 reads KGHSH; CDR2 reads LQKENI. Trimming pared 3 bases from V and 0 bases from J, leaving 9 bases between. CDR3 residues: CASSPGQTSGNTIYF. CDR3 sequence (DNA): TGTGCCAGCTCACCGGGGCAAACCTCTGGAAACACCATATATTTT. The variable domain in full, with the rest retrieved from reference TRBV18 and TRBJ1-3, is NAGVMQNPRHLVRRRGQEARLRCSPMKGHSHVYWYRQLPEEGLKFMVYLQKENIIDESGMPKERFSAEFPKEGPSILRIQQVVRGDSAAYFCASSPGQTSGNTIYFGEGSWLTVV.

This clonotype was detected many times. The genes are TRBV27 and TRBJ1-2; perhaps TRBD1 as D (6 bases). The CDR3 consists of 15 residues. V lost 4 bases and J lost 4, with 16 bases in between. The germline gives CDR1 MNHEY, CDR2 SMNVEV (reference sequence). The CDR3 here is CASSSLTGPRYGYTF. In nucleotides, the CDR3 is TGTGCCAGCAGTTCCCTGACAGGACCGCGCTATGGCTACACCTTC.

This clonotype has just a few counts. The chain has TRBV6-5 and TRBJ2-7, with D possibly matching TRBD1 (6 bases). This CDR3 is 14 amino acids long. Germline values: CDR1 MNHEY, CDR2 SVGAGI. V was cut by 5 bases and J by 4 bases, with 15 bases left in between. CDR3 DNA: TGTGCCAGCAGTAAAGCAGGGGTTGAGTACGAGCAGTACGTC. Its protein is CASSKAGVEYEQYV.

The rearrangement joins TRBV2 to TRBJ2-7, with D unresolved. This CDR3 has 12 amino acids. Trimming shortened V by 7 bases and J by 2 bases, and 9 bases separated the two germline ends. Germline assignment: CDR1 SNHLY and CDR2 FYNNEI. CDR3 amino acids: CASKVQTYEQYF. DNA of the CDR3: TGTGCCAGCAAGGTCCAAACCTACGAGCAGTACTTC.

At least ten counts were recorded for this clonotype. The chain employs TRBV5-1 and TRBJ1-6; a possible D gene is TRBD1 (5 bases). Trimming stripped 0 bases from V and 7 bases from J, with 11 bases between. Looked up from germline, CDR1 is SGHRS and CDR2 is YFSETQ. The CDR3 is made up of 15 amino acids. The CDR3: CASSLEGPTNSPLHF. CDR3 nucleotides: TGCGCCAGCAGCTTGGAGGGACCCACGAATTCACCCCTCCACTTT.

This clonotype was detected a few times. This rearrangement joins TRBV11-2 to TRBJ1-6; D is unresolved. The germline gives CDR1 SGHAT, CDR2 FQNNGV. This CDR3 contains 14 residues. With 2 bases removed from V and 4 bases from J, the gap between germline ends came to 6 bases. This chain's CDR3 is CASSLPTYNSPLHF. In nucleotides, the CDR3 is TGTGCCAGCAGCTTACCCACTTATAATTCACCCCTCCACTTT.